This T cell receptor (beta chain) was sequenced in a study of T cell repertoires in ileal Crohn's disease. Points on this clone: The antigen is not known.

CDR3 length equals 14 residues. CDR1 is KGHSH, CDR2 LQKENI, per germline. Overall study findings and caveats: Active smokers at surgery had more clonal expansions than non-smokers. Clonality above 26.8% at surgery always came with endoscopic recurrence.

Generated by immunoSEQ multiplex PCR, the TCRdb table keeps only in-frame clones and is missing some. The sample shows around 17,000 clones, around 88% of them seen only once. The sample was ileal tissue. The chain combines TRBV18 with TRBJ2-5, with 7 bases matching TRBD1. The closer fit of TRBJ2-7 to the DNA end suggests the J call may be wrong. This TCR was sampled from an adult with Crohn's disease. In DNA form, the CDR3 reads TGTGCCAGCTCACCACCGGGACAGCGCTACGAGCAGTACTTC. Protein product: CASSPPGQRYEQYF.